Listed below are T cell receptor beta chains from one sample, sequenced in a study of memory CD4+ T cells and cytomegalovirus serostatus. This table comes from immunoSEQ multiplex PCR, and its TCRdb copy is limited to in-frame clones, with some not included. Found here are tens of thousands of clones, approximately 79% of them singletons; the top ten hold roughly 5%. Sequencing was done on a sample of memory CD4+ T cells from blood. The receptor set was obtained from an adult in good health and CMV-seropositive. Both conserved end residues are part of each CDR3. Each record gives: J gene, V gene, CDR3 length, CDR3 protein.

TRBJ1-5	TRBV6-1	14	CASNPTGSNQPQHF
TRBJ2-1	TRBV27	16	CASRRRPLSSYNEQFF
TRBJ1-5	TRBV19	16	CASSRSGGGGNQPQHF
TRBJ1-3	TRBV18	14	CASSPDRGGNTIYF
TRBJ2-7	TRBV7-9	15	CASSPTGTPSYEQYF
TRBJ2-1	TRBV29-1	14	CSVRSGRAGNEQFF
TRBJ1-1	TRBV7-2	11	CASSLGWWAFF
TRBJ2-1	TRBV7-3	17	CASSRRGGWSSYNEQFF
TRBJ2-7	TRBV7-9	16	CASSLYVWPQPGEQYF
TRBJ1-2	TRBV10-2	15	CASSETRQGLYGYTF
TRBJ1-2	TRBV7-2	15	CASSPTQGYGYGYTF
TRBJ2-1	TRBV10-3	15	CATTATSGAFNEQFF
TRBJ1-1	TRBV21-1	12	CAMPTGKAEAFF
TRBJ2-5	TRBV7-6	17	CASSLLRGAPYQETQYF
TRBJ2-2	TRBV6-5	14	CASRGRSGTGELFF
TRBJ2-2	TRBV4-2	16	CASSQAGGGAIGELFF
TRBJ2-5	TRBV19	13	CASSLRGRETQYF
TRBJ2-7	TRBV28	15	CASSFFTGGFHEQYF
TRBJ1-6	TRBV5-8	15	CASSLSYSYNSPLHF
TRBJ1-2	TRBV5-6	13	CASSLRQGDGYTF
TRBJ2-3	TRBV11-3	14	CASSSEGGADTQYF
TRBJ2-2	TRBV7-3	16	CASSSGLAANTGELFF
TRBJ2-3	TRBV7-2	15	CASSSTSGSRNTQYF
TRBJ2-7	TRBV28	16	CASSHRAGTGTYEQYF
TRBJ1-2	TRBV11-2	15	CASSPRAGINYGYTF
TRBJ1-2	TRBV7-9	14	CASSLEDRVGGYTF
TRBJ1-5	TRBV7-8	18	CASSPYIPGPRRVQPQHF
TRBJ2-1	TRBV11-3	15	CASSLGQSSYNEQFF
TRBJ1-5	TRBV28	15	CASIWGTAGNQPQHF
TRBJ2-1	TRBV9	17	CASSVDGLEGGRGGQFF
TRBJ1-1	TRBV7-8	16	CASSLGDRGLGTEAFF
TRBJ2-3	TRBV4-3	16	CASSQGYSGFSDTQYF
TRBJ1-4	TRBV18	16	CASSSMTGSTNEKLFF
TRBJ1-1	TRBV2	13	CASTGTARTEAFF
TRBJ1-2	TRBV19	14	CASSIPGAGYGYTF
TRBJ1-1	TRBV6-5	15	CASSYSAGWDTEAFF
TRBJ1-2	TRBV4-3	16	CASSQDTREAGYGYTF
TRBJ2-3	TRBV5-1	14	CASSWSSGTDTQYF
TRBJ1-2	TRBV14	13	CASSPGQAYGYTF
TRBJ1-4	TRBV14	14	CASSQETGGGKLFF
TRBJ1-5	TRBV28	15	CASSPPRWDNQPQHF
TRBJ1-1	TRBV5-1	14	CASSLNAENTEAFF
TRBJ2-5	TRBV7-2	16	CASSFVGTSGEETQYF
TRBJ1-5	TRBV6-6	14	CASALLGSNQPQHF
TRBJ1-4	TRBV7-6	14	CASSQGQGGEKLFF
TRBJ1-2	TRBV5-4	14	CASSAGQGIYGYTF
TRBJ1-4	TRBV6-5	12	CASRGAAEKLFF
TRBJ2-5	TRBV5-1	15	CASSMGTSGEETQYF
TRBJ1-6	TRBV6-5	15	CASSLSEAYNSPLHF
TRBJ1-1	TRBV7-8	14	CASRPPGLPAEAFF
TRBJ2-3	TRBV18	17	CASSPRGKSGLSDTQYF
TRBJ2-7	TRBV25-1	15	CASSGANRGSYEQYF
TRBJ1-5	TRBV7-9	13	CASSLDENQPQHF